What follows is one TCR beta chain and its context. The sample holds a few counts of this clonotype. Its antigen is currently not known. No much larger clone exists at a distance of one base, and base qualities are not known. The data originate from a study of T-cell memory formation after mild COVID-19 (dated by TCRdb to the early 2020s). As for the study more broadly: TCR sequence clusters from the two donors were found to be largely donor specific. T-cell clones expanding and contracting after mild COVID-19 in a couple of donors were tracked by longitudinal TCRalpha and TCRbeta repertoire sequencing. Two young, previously healthy adult volunteers, one female and one male, were included in the cohort. The paper's findings and limits, for the study overall: Contracting CD4+ clones appeared mostly in the CM and EM memory subsets, whereas CD8+ clones were enriched in EMRA. Whether the second-wave clones peaking on day 37 were SARS-CoV-2 specific was not confirmed. Balanced CD4/CD8 phenotypes were observed for clones contracting from day 15 to 85, whereas a bias towards CD4+ was observed for a second wave of clones expanding from day 15 to 37. Only a couple of mild cases were covered by the study, and larger cohorts that include severe cases with pre-infection samples were considered necessary. Some responding clones were found in pre-infection memory, which suggests that pre-existing cross-reactive memory T cells took part in the SARS-CoV-2 response.

V sheds 3 bases and J sheds 0 bases, leaving 15 bases between their ends. The CDR3 runs 17 residues from the cysteine to the phenylalanine. Here the CDR3 DNA is all that survives: 51 bases in frame from base 1. Ficoll-Paque density gradient centrifugation was the method used to isolate PBMCs. Sequencing instrument: Illumina NovaSeq 6000. Using 5'RACE with constant-segment primers, TCRalpha and TCRbeta cDNA libraries were constructed, with sample barcodes and unique molecular identifiers added in the process. Trizol reagent was used to extract RNA from every sample. Library amplification was performed in two PCR steps, and a second sample barcode and Illumina TruSeq adapters were introduced in the second step. Libraries were sequenced on an Illumina NovaSeq with 2 x 150 bp paired-end reads. The original methods were these. The reads were demultiplexed and collapsed into UMI-guided consensus sequences using migec v1.2.7. Using mixcr v2.1.11, UMI consensuses were aligned to TRA and TRB V and J templates and then assembled into clonotypes. Clonotypes were classified as expanded or contracted when called significant by both edgeR and NoisET, with noise models trained on biological replicates. For edgeR calls, the cutoffs were a false discovery rate-adjusted p below 0.01 and a log2 fold-change threshold of 1. As an exploratory analysis of dynamics, PCA with hierarchical clustering was applied to max-normalized trajectories of the 1000 most abundant clonotypes. Each responding clone was given a CD4 or CD8 phenotype based on the CD4+ and CD8+ repertoires, which had been sequenced separately. Starting from the raw public reads, TCRdb applied fastp trimming at Q25, assembled clones with MiXCR and retained in-frame beta chains. Identical CDR3 proteins give one entry, which carries the most common genes and DNA. None of the V and J calls come from the authors' own analysis; TCRdb made them. This sample is represented by roughly 560,000 distinct CDR3 sequences; roughly 22% of them were singletons. Under 15% of the sample rests with the top ten.

The V and J genes are TRBV12-3 or TRBV12-4 and TRBJ2-4; no D segment can be confidently identified. This receptor was identified in an adult woman who had mild COVID-19 (a few samples of this study predate the infection). The sample titles of this study are shuffled in the database, so cell type and time point are left out; the donor was told from shared clones. Sequenced material: PBMCs or a T cell subset sorted from them (not recorded which). The CDR3 is CASSFSVLTLAKNIQYF. At the DNA level, the sequence is TGTGCCAGCAGTTTCTCAGTTCTCACCTTAGCCAAAAACATTCAGTACTTC.